The 28 T cell receptor beta chains below were found in one sample sequenced in a study of OX40 agonist ivuxolimab in advanced cancers. Sequenced by immunoSEQ multiplex PCR; TCRdb stores in-frame clones only, minus some. The data show around 56,000 clones, about four fifths seen once. The sequencing here drew on CD4+ or CD8+ T cells sorted from blood, taken in a trial of the OX40 agonist ivuxolimab. All receptors derive from an adult with an advanced solid tumor such as melanoma, head and neck, liver or kidney cancer.

V usage is TRBV19 and J usage is TRBJ1-5, with a tentative D call TRBD1 (6 bases). The CDR3 is made up of 13 amino acids. V lost 8 bases and J 2 bases, leaving 10 bases between the germline ends. Germline CDR1 LNHDA, CDR2 SQIVND (reference sequence). The CDR3 nucleotides read TGTGCCAGTGTCAACAGGGGCAATCAGCCCCAGCATTTT. Its translation is CASVNRGNQPQHF.

The V call is TRBV7-9, the J call TRBJ1-1, with D unclear. V was shortened by 5 bases and J by 5 bases, with 9 bases between the two germline ends. There are 12 residues in the CDR3. The germline gives CDR1 SEHNR, CDR2 FQNEAQ (reference sequence). The CDR3 sequence is CASSRGGTEAFF. Here the CDR3 DNA reads TGTGCCAGCAGCCGCGGCGGGACTGAAGCTTTCTTT.

The J gene is TRBJ2-3, the V gene TRBV4-1; perhaps TRBD2 as D (7 bases). The CDR3 sequence is 22 residues long. Trimming stripped 0 bases from V and 0 bases from J, with 28 bases between. The germline CDR1 and CDR2 sequences are MGHRA and YSYEKL. CDR3 bases: TGCGCCAGCAGCCAAGATTGGGGGGGGGCTAGCGGAGGCCGTTCTAGCACAGATACGCAGTATTTT. This translates into CASSQDWGGASGGRSSTDTQYF.

This clone has just a few counts. The chain joins TRBV6-6 to TRBJ1-5; tentative D call: TRBD1 (6 bases). Germline V gene sequence: CDR1 MNHNY, CDR2 SVGAGI (reference sequence). CDR3 length: 12 amino acids. Trimming took 6 bases from V and 4 from J, leaving 7 bases between them. CDR3 residues: CASRQGNQPQHF. The CDR3 DNA follows: TGTGCCAGCAGACAGGGTAATCAGCCCCAGCATTTT.

V is TRBV27 and J is TRBJ1-5, with a weak D call TRBD1 (5 bases). The ends were cut back, 3 bases at V and 6 bases at J, with 18 bases in the middle. Looked up from germline, CDR1 is MNHEY and CDR2 is SMNVEV (reference sequence). CDR3 length: 16 residues. CDR3 protein: CASSLGPGREGQPQHF. In DNA form, the CDR3 reads TGTGCCAGCAGTTTGGGCCCGGGCAGGGAAGGTCAGCCCCAGCATTTT.

The V gene is TRBV11-2, the J gene TRBJ2-3; tentatively, D is TRBD1 or TRBD2 (5 bases each). Germline V lookup: CDR1 SGHAT, CDR2 FQNNGV. This CDR3 has 14 amino acids. Trimming removed 5 bases at V and 3 bases at J, with 12 bases between. The CDR3 region is CASSTAGATDTQYF. In nucleotides, the CDR3 is TGTGCCAGCAGCACCGCCGGGGCGACAGATACGCAGTATTTT.

CDR3: CASSESTAGELFF. The CDR3 coding sequence is TGTGCCAGCAGTGAATCGACGGCCGGGGAGCTGTTTTTT. The chain has TRBV6-1 and TRBJ2-2; D gene uncertain. The CDR3 has 13 amino acids. Germline V lookup: CDR1 MNHNS, CDR2 SASEGT. The V gene lost 2 bases and the J gene lost 6 bases, with 7 bases spanning the gap.

The chain recombines TRBV6-1 with TRBJ1-5, with TRBD1 identical over 7 bases. This CDR3 is built from 14 residues. Germline loops: CDR1 MNHNS, CDR2 SASEGT. Germline trimming cut 6 bases from V and 0 bases from J; bases unmatched to any gene: 2. CDR3 residues: CASRGQYSNQPQHF. Here the CDR3 DNA reads TGTGCCAGCAGGGGACAGTATAGCAATCAGCCCCAGCATTTT.

CDR3 in amino acids: CASSQGSGTSTDTQYF. CDR3 coding DNA: TGTGCCAGCAGCCAAGGGAGCGGGACGAGCACAGATACGCAGTATTTT. This chain links TRBV4-2 with TRBJ2-3, with 7 bases that match TRBD2. V gave up 1 base and J gave up 0 bases; unmatched junction bases: 4. Germline V gene sequence: CDR1 LGHNA, CDR2 YNFKEQ. The CDR3 contains 16 residues.

The chain has TRBV6-6 and TRBJ1-1; perhaps TRBD1 as D (6 bases). From germline, CDR1 is MNHNY and CDR2 SVGAGI (reference sequence). CDR3 length: 13 residues. V was cut by 7 bases and J by 1 base, with 10 bases left in between. The CDR3 bases are TGTGCCAGCATGGGACACACGAACACTGAAGCTTTCTTT. Its translation: CASMGHTNTEAFF.

V usage is TRBV5-6 and J usage is TRBJ2-5; 7 positions agree with TRBD1. V shed 3 bases, J shed 1 base, and the junction held 0 bases outside the gene matches. Per the germline V gene, CDR1 is SGHDT and CDR2 is YYEEEE. The CDR3 length is 13 residues. This CDR3 reads CASSWDSQETQYF. Written as DNA, the CDR3 is TGTGCCAGCAGCTGGGACAGCCAAGAGACCCAGTACTTC.

V and J are TRBV13 and TRBJ1-5; 7 positions agree with TRBD1. Germline CDR1 reads PRHDT; CDR2 reads FYEKMQ (reference sequence). This CDR3 has 12 residues. V gave up 6 bases and J gave up 4 bases; unmatched junction bases: 0. The chain's CDR3 is CASRQGNQPQHF. CDR3 DNA sequence: TGTGCCAGCAGACAGGGGAATCAGCCCCAGCATTTT.

CDR3 residues: CASSLDGTDTREQYF. CDR3 DNA: TGTGCCAGCAGCTTGGACGGGACGGACACAAGAGAGCAGTACTTC. The V and J genes are TRBV5-5 and TRBJ2-7; D is tentatively TRBD1 or TRBD2 (5 bases each). The CDR3 sequence is 15 residues long. CDR1 SGHKS and CDR2 YYEKEE come from the germline V gene (reference sequence). V lost 0 bases to trimming and J lost 7 bases, with 17 bases between them.

The chain recombines TRBV11-1 with TRBJ2-5; D is ambiguous. This CDR3 has 15 residues. The V and J ends lost 0 bases and 2 bases respectively, with 10 bases between them. Germline-derived CDR1 and CDR2 are SGHAT and FQDESV (reference sequence). The DNA of the CDR3 is TGTGCCAGCAGCTTAGCGAGAGGCTCACAAGAGACCCAGTACTTC. Translated: CASSLARGSQETQYF.

The rearrangement links TRBV5-4 to TRBJ2-2; 7 bases are a match to TRBD2. Germline lookup yields CDR1 SGHNT and CDR2 YYREEE (reference sequence). This CDR3 is built from 18 residues. The junction had 17 bases not matched to a gene; V was cut back by 2 bases and J by 7 bases. The CDR3 sequence: CASSFRAGDYPRYGELFF. The DNA for the CDR3 is TGTGCCAGCAGCTTCCGCGCCGGGGACTACCCTCGCTACGGGGAGCTGTTTTTT.

The chain couples TRBV5-1 to TRBJ2-7; 8 positions agree with TRBD2. Germline V gene data show CDR1 as SGHRS and CDR2 as YFSETQ. V was clipped by 0 bases and J by 2 bases; unmatched bases: 4. This CDR3 region has 15 residues. This CDR3 is CASSLDLSGAYEQYF. The CDR3 DNA reads TGCGCCAGCAGCTTGGATCTTAGCGGGGCCTACGAGCAGTACTTC.

The V and J genes are TRBV12-5 and TRBJ2-2; tentative D call: TRBD2 (6 bases). The CDR3 contains 19 residues. V was pared by 6 bases and J by 0 bases, with 23 bases between. Germline assignment: CDR1 LGHNT and CDR2 FRNRAP. For the CDR3, the DNA is TGTGCTAGTGGCCAAACCACAAATCCGGGAGCCCCGAACACCGGGGAGCTGTTTTTT. This codes for CASGQTTNPGAPNTGELFF.

V and J are TRBV7-2 and TRBJ2-5, with TRBD2 as a possible D gene (6 bases). The CDR3 runs 15 residues. Germline V gene data show CDR1 as SGHTA and CDR2 as FQGNSA. Trimming took off 1 base at V and 3 bases at J, with 12 bases between the two ends. CDR3 DNA: TGTGCCAGCAGCTTAGTGGGAGGAATTAAAGAGACCCAGTACTTC. Encoded protein: CASSLVGGIKETQYF. Full variable domain (missing parts from reference TRBV7-2 and TRBJ2-5): GAGVSQSPSNKVTEKGKDVELRCDPISGHTALYWYRQSLGQGLEFLIYFQGNSAPDKSGLPSDRFSAERTGGSVSTLTIQRTQQEDSAVYLCASSLVGGIKETQYFGPGTRLLVL.

This clone has just one count. This chain joins TRBV2 and TRBJ1-6, with TRBD1 matching 7 bases. Looked up from germline, CDR1 is SNHLY and CDR2 is FYNNEI. The CDR3 is 13 amino acids. The junction had 6 bases not matched to a gene; V was cut back by 7 bases and J by 9 bases. This chain's CDR3 is CASTGRGGSPLHF. In DNA, the CDR3 is TGTGCCAGCACCGGCAGGGGGGGTTCACCCCTCCACTTT.

This chain links TRBV28 with TRBJ2-7; a possible D gene is TRBD2 (5 bases). V gave up 3 bases and J gave up 0 bases, with 12 bases separating them. Per the germline V gene, CDR1 is MDHEN and CDR2 is SYDVKM. This CDR3 contains 15 residues. The CDR3 DNA is TGTGCCAGCAGTTTGTTAGGACTGAGCTCCTACGAGCAGTACTTC. It codes for CASSLLGLSSYEQYF.

The chain combines TRBV18 with TRBJ2-7, with 10 positions matching TRBD1. The germline V gene has CDR1 KGHSH and CDR2 LQKENI. The ends lost 4 bases at V and 3 bases at J; junction bases unmatched: 6. The CDR3 spans 15 residues. CDR3 nucleotide sequence: TGTGCCAGCTCACAATCCGGGACAGGGGTCTACGAGCAGTACTTC. This sequence encodes CASSQSGTGVYEQYF.

This chain links TRBV5-4 with TRBJ1-1; tentative D call: TRBD1 (5 bases). This CDR3 region has 15 residues. With 2 bases removed from V and 2 bases from J, the gap between germline ends came to 13 bases. Germline V gene data show CDR1 as SGHNT and CDR2 as YYREEE (reference sequence). CDR3 in DNA: TGTGCCAGCAGCTTCGCGAGGGACGGTAACACTGAAGCTTTCTTT. Translated, it gives CASSFARDGNTEAFF.

The V call is TRBV6-5, the J call TRBJ1-4, with D hard to call. The germline V and J ends were trimmed by 4 bases and 5 bases, with 8 bases remaining between them. There are 13 residues in the CDR3. Germline V CDR1 and CDR2: MNHEY, SVGAGI. The CDR3 nucleotides are TGTGCCAGCAGTTCACGGCCGAATGAAAAACTGTTTTTT. It specifies CASSSRPNEKLFF.

J is TRBJ2-3 and V is TRBV18; D ambiguous. Germline CDR1 is KGHSH and CDR2 is LQKENI. V was pared by 1 base and J by 2 bases, with 10 bases between. CDR3 size: 15 residues. CDR3 in DNA: TGTGCCAGCTCACCACGTGGCATTGACACAGATACGCAGTATTTT. Translation: CASSPRGIDTDTQYF.

V gene TRBV27 combines with J gene TRBJ1-4, with D possibly matching TRBD1 (6 bases). This CDR3 is 17 amino acids long. Trimming removed 7 bases at V and 8 bases at J, with 26 bases between. CDR1 and CDR2 (germline): MNHEY, SMNVEV (reference sequence). CDR3 nucleotide sequence: TGTGCCAGCAACCCCCGGGCGGCAGGGGTTGGGGTGGAAAAACTGTTTTTT. Translated: CASNPRAAGVGVEKLFF.

The chain carries TRBV7-9 and TRBJ2-3; D is uncertain. Germline values: CDR1 SEHNR, CDR2 FQNEAQ (reference sequence). The CDR3 covers 15 residues. V was clipped by 3 bases and J by 2 bases, with 12 bases between them. This CDR3 is CASSFNSWDTDTQYF. In DNA form, the CDR3 reads TGTGCCAGCAGCTTTAACAGCTGGGACACAGATACGCAGTATTTT.

The V and J genes are TRBV7-9 and TRBJ2-5; 9 bases line up with TRBD1. This CDR3 has 13 residues. The V gene's germline CDR1 is SEHNR and CDR2 FQNEAQ (reference sequence). With 5 bases clipped from V and 5 bases from J, the junction kept 3 bases outside the gene matches. The CDR3 loop reads CASSTGTGETQYF. The CDR3 DNA follows: TGTGCCAGCAGCACCGGGACAGGGGAGACCCAGTACTTC.

V is TRBV19 and J is TRBJ2-2; 9 bases fit TRBD1. Germline V gene lookup returns CDR1 LNHDA and CDR2 SQIVND (reference sequence). V trimming: 7 bases; J trimming: 4 bases; junction bases outside the gene matches: 7. The CDR3 sequence is 15 residues long. CDR3 sequence reads: CASTRTGVGTGELFF. The CDR3 nucleotides read TGTGCCAGTACCCGGACAGGGGTAGGCACCGGGGAGCTGTTTTTT.